These 31 T cell receptor beta chains originate from one sample sequenced in a study of blood T cell repertoires in COVID-19. Produced via immunoSEQ multiplex PCR; TCRdb's table is partial and in-frame only. The profile shows 100,000 to 150,000 clones, almost 70% of them singletons. The sample was peripheral blood. These receptor sequences come from a woman in her seventies with acute or convalescent COVID-19.

The V gene is TRBV30, the J gene TRBJ1-2, with 9 positions matching TRBD1. The germline CDR1 and CDR2 sequences are GTSNPN and SVGIG (reference sequence). The CDR3 runs 13 residues. J lost 5 bases, V lost 2 bases, and 3 bases had no gene match. CDR3 sequence (DNA): TGTGCCTGGAGTTCCGGACAGGGGTATGGCTACACCTTC. It yields the protein CAWSSGQGYGYTF.

The rearrangement uses TRBV11-2 and TRBJ2-1; 8 nucleotides line up with TRBD2. The trim removed 3 bases at V and 2 bases at J, leaving 3 bases unmatched. Germline V gives CDR1 SGHAT, CDR2 FQNNGV. The CDR3 is 15 residues long. This CDR3 reads CASSFRTSPYNEQFF. The CDR3 bases are TGTGCCAGCAGCTTTAGGACTAGCCCCTACAATGAGCAGTTCTTC.

Only a few counts were recorded for this clone. This CDR3 is CASSFRGGYTF. The CDR3 DNA follows: TGTGCCAGCAGTTTTCGGGGTGGCTACACCTTC. The genes are TRBV11-2 and TRBJ1-2, with D unresolved. CDR1 and CDR2 (germline): SGHAT, FQNNGV. V lost 6 bases and J 7 bases, leaving 9 bases between the germline ends. The CDR3 is 11 amino acids. Filled out from reference TRBV11-2 and TRBJ1-2, the complete variable domain reads EAGVAQSPRYKIIEKRQSVAFWCNPISGHATLYWYQQILGQGPKLLIQFQNNGVVDDSQLPKDRFSAERLKGVDSTLKIQPAKLEDSAVYLCASSFRGGYTFGSGTRLTVV.

The chain is built from TRBV9 and TRBJ1-4; D possibly corresponds to TRBD1 (6 bases). V lost 4 bases, J lost 5 bases, and 6 bases lay in between. CDR3 length: 12 amino acids. Germline-derived CDR1 and CDR2 are SGDLS and YYNGEE. The CDR3 loop reads CASSRGNEKLFF. CDR3 nucleotides: TGTGCCAGCAGCAGGGGGAATGAAAAACTGTTTTTT.

This clone has more than one count but fewer than ten. This sequence joins TRBV11-1 and TRBJ1-4; no clear D gene. V was cut by 5 bases and J by 4 bases, with 8 bases left in between. Germline CDR1 is SGHAT and CDR2 is FQDESV (reference sequence). The CDR3 sequence is 13 residues long. CDR3 coding DNA: TGTGCCAGCAGCAATACAGTTAATGAAAAACTGTTTTTT. It translates to CASSNTVNEKLFF.

The chain links TRBV5-6 to TRBJ1-4; D is unresolved. Germline V gene data show CDR1 as SGHDT and CDR2 as YYEEEE. The CDR3 is 14 residues long. V lost 0 bases, J lost 7 bases, and 10 bases lay in between. CDR3 nucleotide sequence: TGTGCCAGCAGCTTGGGGAGGAAGGGTGAAAAACTGTTTTTT. Amino acids: CASSLGRKGEKLFF.

The table lists this clone with a few counts. The chain recombines TRBV19 with TRBJ2-1; TRBD2 agrees at 13 bases. The germline gives CDR1 LNHDA, CDR2 SQIVND (reference sequence). The CDR3 spans 19 residues. V was clipped by 5 bases and J by 0 bases; unmatched bases: 10. The CDR3: CASSRILAGGPGSYNEQFF. The CDR3 nucleotides are TGTGCCAGTAGTCGCATACTAGCGGGGGGGCCGGGCTCCTACAATGAGCAGTTCTTC.

The chain has TRBV29-1 and TRBJ2-6; D may be TRBD2 (6 bases). The germline V gene has CDR1 SQVTM and CDR2 ANQGSEA. The germline V and J ends were trimmed by 4 bases and 0 bases, with 13 bases remaining between them. The CDR3 is made up of 16 amino acids. The CDR3, as DNA: TGCAGCGTTGGCGGGACTTCTAGCTCTGGGGCCAACGTCCTGACTTTC. It translates to CSVGGTSSSGANVLTF.

The chain joins TRBV29-1 to TRBJ2-2; 7 nucleotides align to TRBD2. CDR3 length equals 16 residues. Germline V CDR1 and CDR2: SQVTM, ANQGSEA. After removal of 0 bases from V and 4 bases from J, the junction contained 8 bases not matched to a gene. CDR3 loop: CSVEDRWGRGTGELFF. In DNA, the CDR3 is TGCAGCGTTGAAGATCGGTGGGGGAGGGGCACCGGGGAGCTGTTTTTT.

The chain has TRBV19 and TRBJ2-7, with TRBD2 matching 8 bases. Germline loops: CDR1 LNHDA, CDR2 SQIVND (reference sequence). Trimming at V came to 5 bases and at J to 3 bases, leaving 15 bases not matched to a gene. CDR3 length: 17 amino acids. As DNA, the CDR3 is TGTGCCAGTAGTTCCCTAGGTAGCGGGGACTCCTACTACGAGCAGTACTTC. Translating gives CASSSLGSGDSYYEQYF.

The chain joins TRBV11-2 to TRBJ2-1; tentative D call: TRBD1 (6 bases). Trimming left V 5 bases short and J 5 bases short, with 16 bases between. Per the germline V gene, CDR1 is SGHAT and CDR2 is FQNNGV. The CDR3 length is 15 residues. The CDR3 sequence is CASSPRTAGNNEQFF. As DNA, the CDR3 is TGTGCCAGCAGCCCCCGGACAGCAGGCAACAATGAGCAGTTCTTC.

The chain joins TRBV5-4 to TRBJ1-2; the match to TRBD1 covers 7 bases. The CDR3 covers 13 residues. Trimming cost V 4 bases and J 4 bases; bases outside gene matches: 4. Germline CDR1 and CDR2: SGHNT and YYREEE (reference sequence). CDR3 DNA sequence: TGTGCCAGCAGCGTACAGGGGACCTATGGCTACACCTTC. It encodes CASSVQGTYGYTF.

The rearrangement uses TRBV9 and TRBJ1-3; tentatively, D is TRBD1 (5 bases). This CDR3 comprises 13 residues. The germline V and J ends were trimmed by 0 bases and 15 bases, with 16 bases remaining between them. Germline CDR1 reads SGDLS; CDR2 reads YYNGEE. Here the CDR3 DNA reads TGTGCCAGCAGCGTAGGCAGGGAGGGTCGCGGATATTTT. It yields the protein CASSVGREGRGYF.

The chain joins TRBV9 to TRBJ2-3; 9 nucleotides agree with TRBD1. Germline CDR1 SGDLS, CDR2 YYNGEE. V lost 0 bases, J lost 3 bases, and 5 bases stayed unmatched. CDR3 length equals 16 residues. CDR3 nucleotides: TGTGCCAGCAGCGTAGGCGGGACAGGGTATACAGATACGCAGTATTTT. This translates into CASSVGGTGYTDTQYF.

The chain couples TRBV15 to TRBJ2-5, with 11 positions matching TRBD2. This CDR3 has 16 amino acids. Germline CDR1 reads LNHNV; CDR2 reads YYDKDF (reference sequence). J was trimmed by 2 bases and V by 4 bases; bases with no gene match: 6. The CDR3 DNA reads TGTGCCACCAGCACCCCGACTAGCGGGGCACAAGAGACCCAGTACTTC. Translating it yields CATSTPTSGAQETQYF.

The CDR3 is CASSDWDRVSNQPQHF. The CDR3 DNA is TGTGCCAGCAGTGACTGGGACAGGGTAAGCAATCAGCCCCAGCATTTT. This sequence joins TRBV6-4 and TRBJ1-5; 9 bases line up with TRBD1. CDR3 length: 16 residues. Germline V lookup: CDR1 MRHNA, CDR2 SNTAGT. V was pared by 1 base and J by 1 base, with 2 bases of the junction left unmatched.

The chain is built from TRBV5-4 and TRBJ2-3, with TRBD2 matching over 7 bases. The CDR3 sequence is 15 residues long. Germline V lookup: CDR1 SGHNT, CDR2 YYREEE (reference sequence). The V gene end was trimmed by 4 bases and the J gene end by 3 bases; junction bases not matched to a gene: 8. The CDR3 DNA follows: TGTGCCAGCAGCCCGAGTGGGGGGGGGACAGATACGCAGTATTTT. As protein: CASSPSGGGTDTQYF.

In this sample, this clone turned up once. The V gene is TRBV5-1, the J gene TRBJ2-1, with 11 bases that match TRBD2. The germline CDR1 and CDR2 sequences are SGHRS and YFSETQ. The junction had 6 bases not matched to a gene; V was cut back by 4 bases and J by 6 bases. The CDR3 has 15 residues. The CDR3 coding sequence is TGCGCCAGCAGCCGTAGCGGGAGGGCCGTCAATGAGCAGTTCTTC. Protein sequence: CASSRSGRAVNEQFF. Filled out from reference TRBV5-1 and TRBJ2-1, the complete variable domain reads KAGVTQTPRYLIKTRGQQVTLSCSPISGHRSVSWYQQTPGQGLQFLFEYFSETQRNKGNFPGRFSGRQFSNSRSEMNVSTLELGDSALYLCASSRSGRAVNEQFFGPGTRLTVL.

This chain connects TRBV28 to TRBJ2-3; no firm D call. This CDR3 region has 13 residues. V lost 7 bases to trimming and J lost 3 bases, with 11 bases between them. The germline CDR1 and CDR2 sequences are MDHEN and SYDVKM. This CDR3 is CASTIQSTDTQYF. In DNA form, the CDR3 reads TGTGCCAGCACCATACAGAGTACAGATACGCAGTATTTT.

The chain combines TRBV12-3 or TRBV12-4 with TRBJ2-7; no clear D gene. V was clipped by 6 bases and J by 7 bases, with 13 bases between them. The CDR3 contains 12 residues. As DNA, the CDR3 is TGTGCCAGCAGCCGAATCAAGGAGGAGCAGTACTTC. This codes for CASSRIKEEQYF.

This clone was observed a single time. This chain connects TRBV7-2 to TRBJ1-1, with TRBD1 matching over 9 bases. With 4 bases clipped from V and 3 bases from J, the junction kept 3 bases outside the gene matches. Germline CDR1 SGHTA, CDR2 FQGNSA. This CDR3 region has 14 residues. CDR3 DNA: TGTGCCAGCAGCTCGGGACAGGGCTACACTGAAGCTTTCTTT. It codes for CASSSGQGYTEAFF.

This clone was counted between two and nine times. The rearrangement uses TRBV30 and TRBJ2-7; 10 nucleotides line up with TRBD1. This CDR3 comprises 16 residues. Germline CDR1 GTSNPN, CDR2 SVGIG (reference sequence). Trimming took 0 bases from V and 2 from J; bases not matched to a gene: 7. The CDR3 here is CAWSVQGTGDPYEQYF. CDR3 DNA sequence: TGTGCCTGGAGTGTACAGGGGACAGGGGACCCCTACGAGCAGTACTTC.

V gene TRBV9 combines with J gene TRBJ2-7, with D hard to call. V gave up 0 bases and J gave up 6 bases, with 13 bases separating them. Germline V gene sequence: CDR1 SGDLS, CDR2 YYNGEE. This CDR3 contains 14 residues. As DNA, the CDR3 is TGTGCCAGCAGCGTAGGGGCTCCGTCTGGCGAGCAGTACTTC. Its translation is CASSVGAPSGEQYF.

The chain employs TRBV2 and TRBJ2-3, with 9 positions matching TRBD2. The CDR3 loop spans 15 amino acids. V shed 8 bases, J shed 4 bases, and the junction held 10 bases outside the gene matches. Per germline, CDR1 SNHLY and CDR2 FYNNEI. CDR3 in amino acids: CASGLAGDGSDTQYF. As DNA, the CDR3 is TGTGCCAGCGGTTTAGCGGGAGACGGCTCAGATACGCAGTATTTT.

The chain couples TRBV6-2 or TRBV6-3 to TRBJ2-2; TRBD2 matches 8 bases. This CDR3 is 16 amino acids long. Germline CDR1 reads MNHEY; CDR2 reads SVGEGT. The ends lost 8 bases at V and 3 bases at J; junction bases unmatched: 11. CDR3 protein: CASGPQREFYTGELFF. As DNA, the CDR3 is TGTGCCAGCGGCCCCCAGCGGGAGTTTTACACCGGGGAGCTGTTTTTT.

The chain links TRBV20-1 to TRBJ1-2; D unresolved. Germline V CDR1 and CDR2: DFQATT, SNEGSKA (reference sequence). V was pared by 0 bases and J by 10 bases, with 9 bases between. This CDR3 is built from 11 residues. For the CDR3, the DNA is TGCAGTGCTAGAGATGCGGGGTACTACACCTTC. It specifies CSARDAGYYTF.

The chain combines TRBV6-2 or TRBV6-3 with TRBJ2-1; the D gene is possibly TRBD2 (5 bases). Germline V CDR1 and CDR2: MNHEY, SVGEGT. Trimming took off 5 bases at V and 0 bases at J, with 14 bases between the two ends. The CDR3 runs 16 residues. CDR3 amino acids: CASSPPSGSSYNEQFF. The DNA of the CDR3 is TGTGCCAGCAGTCCCCCTTCGGGGAGCTCCTACAATGAGCAGTTCTTC.

V is TRBV11-2 and J is TRBJ2-7, with D uncertain. This CDR3 is built from 15 residues. Germline V gene data show CDR1 as SGHAT and CDR2 as FQNNGV. Trimming removed 0 bases at V and 0 bases at J, with 9 bases between. The CDR3: CASSLEMGISYEQYF. Written as DNA, the CDR3 is TGTGCCAGCAGCTTAGAAATGGGCATCTCCTACGAGCAGTACTTC.

V is TRBV7-2 and J is TRBJ2-3; D uncertain. Trimming stripped 2 bases from V and 5 bases from J, with 8 bases between. The CDR3 sequence is 13 residues long. The germline V gene encodes CDR1 SGHTA and CDR2 FQGNSA. The chain's CDR3 is CASSLSVGDTQYF. The CDR3 nucleotides are TGTGCCAGCAGCTTAAGCGTGGGAGATACGCAGTATTTT.

The V gene is TRBV19, the J gene TRBJ2-2, with 9 bases that match TRBD1. Per germline, CDR1 LNHDA and CDR2 SQIVND (reference sequence). The CDR3 loop spans 15 amino acids. The V and J ends lost 6 bases and 7 bases, in that order; junction bases with no gene match: 9. For the CDR3, the DNA is TGTGCCAGTAGCTATTATACAGGGGGCCACGGGGAGCTGTTTTTT. Translating it yields CASSYYTGGHGELFF. The entire variable domain, with the rest obtained from reference TRBV19 and TRBJ2-2, is as follows: DGGITQSPKYLFRKEGQNVTLSCEQNLNHDAMYWYRQDPGQGLRLIYYSQIVNDFQKGDIAEGYSVSREKKESFPLTVTSAQKNPTAFYLCASSYYTGGHGELFFGEGSRLTVL.

The rearrangement joins TRBV28 to TRBJ2-1; D perhaps matches TRBD1 (5 bases). The CDR3 covers 14 residues. Germline V lookup: CDR1 MDHEN, CDR2 SYDVKM. The V end was cut by 2 bases, the J end by 8 bases, with 13 bases between. The CDR3 region has the DNA TGTGCCAGCAGTTTAAAGACAGTATTCGATGAGCAGTTCTTC. Translated, it gives CASSLKTVFDEQFF.